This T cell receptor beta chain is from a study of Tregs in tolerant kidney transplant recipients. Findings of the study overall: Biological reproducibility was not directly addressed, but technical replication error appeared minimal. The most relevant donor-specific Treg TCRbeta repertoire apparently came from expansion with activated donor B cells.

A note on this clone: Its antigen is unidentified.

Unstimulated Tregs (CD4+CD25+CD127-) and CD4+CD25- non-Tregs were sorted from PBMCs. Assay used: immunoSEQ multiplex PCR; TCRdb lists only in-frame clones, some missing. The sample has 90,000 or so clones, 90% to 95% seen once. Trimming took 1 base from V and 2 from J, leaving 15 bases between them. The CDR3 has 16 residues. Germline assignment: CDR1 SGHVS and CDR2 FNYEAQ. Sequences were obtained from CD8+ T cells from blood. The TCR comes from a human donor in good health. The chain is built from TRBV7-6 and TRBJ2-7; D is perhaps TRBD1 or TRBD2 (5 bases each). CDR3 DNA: TGTGCCAGCAGCTTAGGCGAGAACATGGGGGCCTACGAGCAGTACTTC. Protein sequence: CASSLGENMGAYEQYF.